The clone carrying this T cell receptor (beta chain) appeared many times. Its antigen is not known. TCRdb re-called the 5' RACE reads through MiXCR, storing one row per CDR3 protein. This table has some 200,000 distinct CDR3 sequences, about 26% appearing once. The data stem from a study of CD8 T cells in ankylosing spondylitis. Study conclusions and caveats: As for the disease-linked clones, they showed a CD8+ phenotype and occurred at relatively low frequencies in peripheral blood.

This CDR3 is built from 14 residues. Germline V gene sequence: CDR1 MNHNS, CDR2 SASEGT. Trimming left V 2 bases short and J 2 bases short, with 10 bases between. Material: blood, either unsorted or a sorted T cell fraction (not recorded which). The TCR originated in a male donor with ankylosing spondylitis or in good health (not recorded which). The chain uses TRBV6-1 and TRBJ2-7; D uncertain. DNA of the CDR3: TGTGCCAGCAGTGAATTACACCTTACCTACGAGCAGTACTTC. Protein sequence: CASSELHLTYEQYF.